This T cell receptor beta chain is from a study of T cell changes during pregnancy in multiple sclerosis. The data were produced by immunoSEQ multiplex PCR, yet TCRdb's version contains in-frame clones alone and is incomplete. The sample contains fewer than 85,000 clones, about nine tenths of which appear only once. V was clipped by 8 bases and J by 1 base, with 23 bases between them. The germline gives CDR1 KGHSH, CDR2 LQKENI. The CDR3 runs to 17 residues. The specimen was peripheral blood, collected in the second trimester of pregnancy. The rearrangement joins TRBV18 to TRBJ1-1; possibly TRBD1 for D (6 bases). The source is a female donor with multiple sclerosis, enrolled in a pregnancy study. CDR3 nucleotide sequence: TGTGCCAGCCCGAATTTCCGGGACACCCCCTCGAACACTGAAGCTTTCTTT. It translates to CASPNFRDTPSNTEAFF. Full variable domain (outside the CDR3, taken from reference TRBV18 and TRBJ1-1): NAGVMQNPRHLVRRRGQEARLRCSPMKGHSHVYWYRQLPEEGLKFMVYLQKENIIDESGMPKERFSAEFPKEGPSILRIQQVVRGDSAAYFCASPNFRDTPSNTEAFFGQGTRLTVV.